This T cell receptor (beta chain) derives from a study of blood T cells in healthy people across ages. Trimming removed 5 bases from V and 3 bases from J, with 10 bases in between. The length of the CDR3 is 13 residues. CDR1 and CDR2 (germline): SGHAT, FQNNGV. This clonotype came up a few times. Antigen unknown. Points from the study as a whole: TCR beta diversity was tightly associated with the proportion of naive T cells. Roughly linear declines in TCR beta diversity per million T cells occurred with age.

Alongside a J-beta primer mix, a sample-barcoded 5' primer served in a second PCR lasting about 6 to 11 cycles. A 12-random-nucleotide template-switch adaptor tagged each cDNA molecule. Each CDR3 protein gets one entry after TCRdb re-called the 5' RACE reads with MiXCR. The table has over 1,500,000 distinct CDR3 sequences, about two fifths seen once. Researchers collected roughly 9.8 milliliters of peripheral blood from every single donor. The receptor's source is a human donor in good health. The V and J genes are TRBV11-2 and TRBJ1-2; D not resolved. Sequencing was done on a sample of blood. CDR3 sequence reads: CASSPNTYYGYTF. CDR3 coding DNA: TGTGCCAGCAGCCCAAATACTTACTATGGCTACACCTTC.